This TCR beta chain was recovered during a study of T cells in Graves' hyperthyroidism and ophthalmopathy (dated by TCRdb to the late 2010s). Study-wide context: Peripheral blood samples were taken at the time of initial diagnosis, prior to any treatment. To identify distinguishing TCR V-J signatures, a discovery cohort of 100 or so patients was used, comprising approximately 40 with Graves' ophthalmopathy and around 60 with stable Graves' hyperthyroidism. An independent validation cohort of 18 to 20 hyperthyroidism patients and 15 or so patients who later progressed to ophthalmopathy tested prospective prediction of ophthalmopathy. The approximately 95 discovery patients were divided at random into training and test sets in a 7:3 ratio. Thyroid tissue and blood T-cell repertoires from roughly 6 Graves' hyperthyroidism patients were also compared in the study. After sampling, hyperthyroidism patients received methimazole starting at 30 mg daily, and ophthalmopathy patients received high-dose intravenous methylprednisolone. According to the paper, TCR Vbeta CDR3 sequencing was carried out on 135 peripheral blood samples, which came from 40 to 45 ophthalmopathy, 80 or so hyperthyroidism and approximately 17 progressor patients.

Trimming costs V 4 bases and J 3 bases, and their ends lie 13 bases apart. CDR3 length: 14 amino acids, cysteine to phenylalanine. The CDR3 DNA has 42 bases and is translated from base 1. Taken from the germline V gene, the CDR1 and CDR2 loops are MNHEY and SVGAGI. The TCR beta CDR3 regions were amplified from the RNA transcripts. The TCR CDR3 was subjected to a first round of RT-PCR using the HTBI primer set and the Qiagen OneStep RT-PCR kit. Libraries were constructed in a second round of multiplex PCR, after which size selection and purification were carried out. Paired-end sequencing of the libraries was performed with 100 bp reads on an Illumina HiSeq2000. From the authors' description of their analysis: SOAPnuke was used to process the raw data, throwing out any read that contained adapters or uncalled bases, had a mean Phred below 15, or lacked an exact constant-primer or identifier match. High-quality paired reads were merged using COPE v1.2.5, and each unique nucleotide sequence was defined as a clonotype. MiTCR v1.1 was used to align the clonotypes against IMGT TRBV, TRBD and TRBJ reference segments. Analysis was restricted to V-J combinations with a frequency above 0.0001, which covered approximately 99% of repertoires. A TCS score was defined as the ratio of F50 (clonal expansion) to E x V (chaos), with BLOSUM62-based TCRdist applied between CDR3 peptides within each V-J. Welch's t-statistics and random forest reduced 514 V-J features to about 13, which were used in a naive Bayes classifier (R e1071). The public reads were quality trimmed at Q25 with fastp and then assembled into clones with MiXCR by TCRdb, keeping productive beta chains. Identical CDR3 proteins give one entry, which carries the most common genes and DNA. These V and J calls are TCRdb output, not the study's own analysis. In all, the sample holds about 550,000 distinct CDR3 sequences, and 20% of those were seen once. Together, the top ten hold about a quarter of the sample.

Stable Graves' hyperthyroidism was defined as no progression to ophthalmopathy during 18 months of follow-up. Hyperthyroidism patients were aged 18 to 65 years and newly diagnosed, with disease duration of less than 2 months. Any patient with an uncontrolled infection, another autoimmune disease, pregnancy or lactation was excluded. Diagnoses relied on clinical symptoms, serum thyroxine and TRAb, thyroid ultrasound and orbital computed tomography. Ficoll-Paque density gradient centrifugation was used to isolate PBMCs from under 11 ml of fresh peripheral blood. Trizol reagent was used to extract total RNA, and RNA quality was then checked on an Agilent 2100 Bioanalyzer. The research as a whole found: No statistical method was used to fix the sample size in advance, and group allocation was not hidden from the investigators. In validation, the model predicted progression to ophthalmopathy with just under 71% sensitivity and over 72% specificity, a median of 6.5 months before onset. Most expanded thyroid clonotypes (frequency above 0.001) were also detected in blood, a finding suggesting that blood repertoires may reflect thyroid immune responses. Ophthalmopathy was separated from stable hyperthyroidism by a 13 V-J signature model, with over 85% sensitivity and approximately 84% specificity obtained in cross-validation and 80%/75% obtained in testing.

Of note for this clonotype: The specificity of this receptor is unknown. Base-call qualities are not available, and no considerably larger clone is one nucleotide away.

The sequencing sample was made of blood. This receptor chain uses TRBV6-5 and TRBJ2-7, with the D segment identity uncertain. The sequence was obtained from a man aged 18 to 35 with Graves' hyperthyroidism. The nucleotide sequence reads as follows: TGTGCCAGCAGTTGGGAAACACCGAGCTACGAGCAGTACTTC. It translates as CASSWETPSYEQYF.